These T cell receptor beta chains were read from a single sample in a study of T-cell reconstitution after alpha-beta-depleted transplantation in children. TCRdb used MiXCR to reprocess the PCR reads, holding one entry per CDR3 protein. The top ten clones hold around 36% of a sample with 500,000 to 750,000 distinct CDR3 sequences, over 20% of them seen once. Sequences were derived from PBMCs, sampled before TCRalphabeta/CD19-depleted stem cell transplant. Receptors originate from a boy younger than two with Wiskott-Aldrich syndrome, due to receive a stem cell transplant. The CDR3 runs from the conserved cysteine through the conserved F or W. Each record gives: V gene, clone size, J gene, D gene, CDR3 DNA, CDR3 protein. D genes are given only for firm matches. Rows give clone size only sometimes, using once, few, many, or a class for an expanded clone.

>TRBV5-1|NA|TRBJ2-7|NA
TGCGCCAGCAGCGTTGGGATCATCGGGGTCGGCTACGAGCAGTACTTC
CASSVGIIGVGYEQYF
>TRBV9|NA|TRBJ2-6|NA
TGTGCCAGCAGCCCTCATGCTGGTAGACAGGCCCCCTCTGGGGTCAACGTCCTGACTTTC
CASSPHAGRQAPSGVNVLTF
>TRBV20-1|NA|TRBJ2-5|TRBD1
TGCAGTGCCCCCGCGACAGGGCCGGGGGAGACCCAGTACTTC
CSAPATGPGETQYF
>TRBV25-1|few|TRBJ2-2|NA
TGTGCCAGTTACAGGGAGAACACCGGGGAGCTGTTTTTT
CASYRENTGELFF
>TRBV12-3/TRBV12-4|NA|TRBJ1-1|NA
TGTGCCAGCAGTTTACGACGGGCTTTCTTT
CASSLRRAFF
>TRBV3-1|NA|TRBJ2-7|NA
TGTGCCAGCAGACCCGGACTTCTTTCCTACGAGCAGTACTTC
CASRPGLLSYEQYF
>TRBV27|few|TRBJ1-6|NA
TGTGCCAGCAGTTGGGGGAGCGGCTCACCCCTCCACTTT
CASSWGSGSPLHF
>TRBV6-1|NA|TRBJ2-5|NA
TGTGCCAGCTCCTCAGGGGTGGGAGAGACCCAGTACTTC
CASSSGVGETQYF
>TRBV27|NA|TRBJ1-2|NA
TGTGCCAGCAGTTTGGCACCCCAGGGAGGATATGGCTACACCTTC
CASSLAPQGGYGYTF
>TRBV15|NA|TRBJ2-5|TRBD2
TGTGCCACCAGCAGAGGCCTAGCGGTGGAGACCCAGTACTTC
CATSRGLAVETQYF